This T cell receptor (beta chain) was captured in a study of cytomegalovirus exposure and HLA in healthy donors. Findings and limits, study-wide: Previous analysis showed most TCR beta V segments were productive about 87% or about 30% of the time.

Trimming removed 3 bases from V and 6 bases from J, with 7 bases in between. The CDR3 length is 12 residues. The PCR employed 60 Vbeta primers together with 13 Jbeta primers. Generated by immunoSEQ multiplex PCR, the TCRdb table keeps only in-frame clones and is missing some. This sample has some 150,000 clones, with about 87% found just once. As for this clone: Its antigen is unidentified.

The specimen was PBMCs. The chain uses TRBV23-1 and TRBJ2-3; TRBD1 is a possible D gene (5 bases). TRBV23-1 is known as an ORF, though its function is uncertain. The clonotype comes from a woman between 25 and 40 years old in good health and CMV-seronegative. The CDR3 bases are TGCGCCAGCAGTCATAAGGGGGATACGCAGTATTTT. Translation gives CASSHKGDTQYF.